The sequence of this T cell receptor beta chain was determined in a study of T cell changes during pregnancy in multiple sclerosis. This CDR3 is 14 amino acids long. Trimming removed 5 bases from V and 2 bases from J; junction bases left unmatched: 2. From germline, CDR1 is SGHTA and CDR2 FQGNSA. The repertoire was sequenced with immunoSEQ multiplex PCR; TCRdb's copy has only in-frame clones and lacks some. The top ten clones hold 3% to 3.5% of a sample with 55,000 to 65,000 clones, over 85% of them seen once. The chain is built from TRBV7-2 and TRBJ1-3, with 8 bases that match TRBD1. This TCR derives from a female donor in good health, enrolled as a control in a pregnancy study. The sequencing here drew on peripheral blood, taken in the first trimester of pregnancy. The CDR3 protein is CASSRTGPGNTIYF. DNA for the CDR3: TGTGCCAGCAGCCGGACAGGGCCTGGAAACACCATATATTTT.